This entry concerns a single T cell receptor (beta chain). Its cognate antigen is unknown. 60 Vbeta and 13 Jbeta primers were used in PCR. Profiled with immunoSEQ multiplex PCR; TCRdb holds only in-frame clones, not every one. The sample yields about 140,000 clones, 68% seen once. These data belong to a study of cytomegalovirus exposure and HLA in healthy donors. Study-level information: Genotyping of roughly 400 donors showed that about 84% belonged to the Caucasian-associated ancestry cluster.

Study conclusions and caveats: An analysis that was carried out later associated 15,000 to 20,000 TCR beta sequences with HLA alleles at 0.05 false discovery rate. Overall, under 200 TCR beta chains were annotated as cytomegalovirus-associated. For TCR beta chains, V- and J-gene trimming was later linked to a missense DCLRE1C variant.

The CDR3 is 14 residues long. Germline loops: CDR1 MDHEN, CDR2 SYDVKM. V gave up 5 bases and J gave up 10 bases, with 15 bases separating them. This TCR was recovered from a man between 60 and 70 years old in good health and CMV-seronegative. The V gene is TRBV28, the J gene TRBJ1-6; tentative D call: TRBD1 (5 bases). Sequenced: PBMCs. CDR3 sequence (DNA): TGTGCCAGCAGTCTTCAGGGTGTGGAGTCACCCCTCCACTTT. As protein: CASSLQGVESPLHF.